A selection of T cell receptor beta chains follows, all from one sample in a study of cytomegalovirus exposure and HLA in healthy donors. TCRdb's table, derived via immunoSEQ multiplex PCR, lists solely in-frame clones and lacks some. The table lists about 97,000 clones, approximately 9% of them singletons. Sample: PBMCs. These receptors all come from a man aged 50-59 years in good health and CMV-seropositive. Both conserved end residues are part of each CDR3. A D gene is named only where the DNA matches it firmly. A row's size may be missing; if present it is once, few, many or a size class.

D	V	J	size	CDR3	DNA
TRBD2	TRBV2	TRBJ2-7	-	CASRLAGRANHEQYF	TGTGCCAGCAGATTAGCGGGACGAGCTAACCACGAGCAGTACTTC
TRBD2	TRBV5-1	TRBJ2-7	few	CASSVGLAGNYEQYF	TGCGCCAGCAGCGTGGGACTAGCGGGGAACTACGAGCAGTACTTC
TRBD2	TRBV28	TRBJ2-1	-	CASSPDPRLAGLNEQFF	TGTGCCAGCAGCCCGGATCCCCGACTAGCGGGTCTCAATGAGCAGTTCTTC
TRBD2	TRBV4-1	TRBJ2-1	-	CASSQLRRGTSGRGNNEQFF	TGCGCCAGCAGCCAGCTTCGGCGGGGAACTAGCGGGAGAGGTAACAATGAGCAGTTCTTC
TRBD1	TRBV11-3	TRBJ2-5	few	CASSLRTGGSGETQYF	TGTGCCAGCAGCCTCCGGACAGGGGGCAGCGGAGAGACCCAGTACTTC
-	TRBV18	TRBJ1-1	few	CASSRAGNTEAFF	TGTGCCAGCTCACGGGCGGGGAACACTGAAGCTTTCTTT
-	TRBV28	TRBJ1-5	few	CASSPDHRRRGNQPQHF	TGTGCCAGCAGCCCCGATCACAGACGGCGCGGCAATCAGCCCCAGCATTTT
-	TRBV6-1	TRBJ1-5	few	CASSEADSFTRLSNQPQHF	TGTGCCAGCAGTGAAGCGGACAGTTTCACCCGTCTAAGCAATCAGCCCCAGCATTTT
-	TRBV6-1	TRBJ1-2	few	CASSTGEPSYGYTF	TGTGCCAGCAGTACCGGGGAACCGTCGTATGGCTACACCTTC
-	TRBV4-3	TRBJ2-1	-	CASSQGSSPGEQFF	TGCGCCAGCAGCCAAGGTTCCAGCCCAGGTGAGCAGTTCTTC
TRBD1	TRBV19	TRBJ1-6	many	CASSPRGPNSPLHF	TGTGCCAGTAGCCCCAGGGGGCCCAATTCACCCCTCCACTTT
-	TRBV5-4	TRBJ1-1	few	CASSLARGRGKTEAFF	TGTGCCAGCAGCTTGGCCCGGGGGAGGGGGAAGACTGAAGCTTTCTTT
-	TRBV25-1	TRBJ2-1	few	CASSESRFSTHNEQFF	TGTGCCAGCAGTGAATCGCGGTTTTCAACCCACAATGAGCAGTTCTTC
-	TRBV7-2	TRBJ1-4	few	CASSWAFNEKLFF	TGTGCCAGCAGCTGGGCCTTTAATGAAAAACTGTTTTTT
TRBD1	TRBV14	TRBJ1-2	few	CASSPLGGDDFGYTF	TGTGCCAGCAGCCCCTTAGGGGGCGATGACTTTGGCTACACCTTC
-	TRBV6-6	TRBJ1-1	few	CASTGPGGAFF	TGTGCCAGCACCGGCCCGGGTGGAGCTTTCTTT
TRBD2	TRBV6-4	TRBJ2-1	few	CASRRPRKRECYNEQFF	TGTGCCAGCAGGAGGCCCCGGAAGCGGGAGTGCTACAATGAGCAGTTCTTC
TRBD1	TRBV19	TRBJ2-7	-	CASSINLGTAYEQYF	TGTGCCAGTAGTATAAATCTCGGGACAGCCTACGAGCAGTACTTC
TRBD2	TRBV2	TRBJ2-1	-	CASSRTGTTISHNEQFF	TGTGCCAGCAGCCGAACTGGGACTACCATTTCCCACAATGAGCAGTTCTTC
TRBD1	TRBV29-1	TRBJ2-3	few	CSVMTGGSTDTQYF	TGCAGCGTGATGACAGGGGGATCCACAGATACGCAGTATTTT
TRBD1	TRBV28	TRBJ1-1	few	CASSSIQTGVTEAFF	TGTGCCAGCAGTTCTATCCAGACAGGGGTGACTGAAGCTTTCTTT
TRBD1	TRBV6-1	TRBJ2-2	-	CASSDRGQYTGELFF	TGTGCCAGCAGTGACAGGGGGCAATACACCGGGGAGCTGTTTTTT
-	TRBV10-3	TRBJ2-1	few	CAISEAVDEQFF	TGTGCCATCAGTGAGGCGGTGGATGAGCAGTTCTTC
TRBD2	TRBV4-1	TRBJ2-1	few	CASSQDRLAGGNEQFF	TGCGCCAGCAGCCAAGATAGACTAGCGGGAGGAAATGAGCAGTTCTTC
-	TRBV7-9	TRBJ2-6	-	CASSLGQGSGANVLTF	TGTGCCAGCAGTCTCGGGCAGGGGTCTGGGGCCAACGTCCTGACTTTC
-	TRBV11-3	TRBJ2-3	-	CASSPGTDGDTQYF	TGTGCCAGCAGCCCAGGAACAGACGGAGATACGCAGTATTTT
TRBD2	TRBV5-6	TRBJ2-5	-	CASSPPGLGFQTQYF	TGTGCCAGCAGCCCACCGGGACTAGGATTTCAGACCCAGTACTTC
TRBD1	TRBV7-9	TRBJ2-1	few	CASSEQGASNEQFF	TGTGCCAGCAGCGAGCAGGGGGCGAGCAATGAGCAGTTCTTC
-	TRBV30	TRBJ1-4	-	CAWSVGLAGEKLFF	TGTGCCTGGAGTGTTGGTTTGGCAGGGGAAAAACTGTTTTTT
TRBD2	TRBV7-6	TRBJ2-2	few	CASSTLPGTRGTGELFF	TGTGCCAGCAGCACACTACCCGGGACTAGGGGCACCGGGGAGCTGTTTTTT
TRBD2	TRBV7-8	TRBJ2-7	-	CASSSGGGRVNYEQYF	TGTGCCAGCAGCTCGGGTGGAGGGAGGGTAAACTACGAGCAGTACTTC
TRBD2	TRBV5-6	TRBJ2-1	-	CASSLRTSGMNEQFF	TGTGCCAGCAGCTTGAGGACTAGCGGGATGAATGAGCAGTTCTTC
TRBD1	TRBV29-1	TRBJ2-7	-	CSVVHASGQGAYEQYF	TGCAGCGTTGTCCACGCGTCGGGACAGGGGGCTTACGAGCAGTACTTC
TRBD1	TRBV19	TRBJ1-5	-	CASSPGGFSNQPQHF	TGTGCCAGTAGTCCAGGGGGATTTAGCAATCAGCCCCAGCATTTT
TRBD1	TRBV28	TRBJ2-7	few	CASSSEGTGAYEQYF	TGTGCCAGCAGTTCGGAAGGGACAGGGGCCTACGAGCAGTACTTC
TRBD1	TRBV5-3	TRBJ1-2	many	CARSSPGQGPTNYGYTF	TGTGCCAGAAGCTCCCCGGGACAGGGACCTACTAACTATGGCTACACCTTC
-	TRBV28	TRBJ2-7	few	CASSKAGLSYEQYF	TGTGCCAGCAGTAAGGCCGGACTCTCCTACGAGCAGTACTTC
-	TRBV4-1	TRBJ2-3	few	CASSPVTQGGNTDTQYF	TGCGCCAGCAGCCCCGTCACCCAGGGGGGCAACACAGATACGCAGTATTTT
-	TRBV27	TRBJ1-1	few	CASSSAGRKNTEAFF	TGTGCCAGCAGTTCAGCGGGACGGAAGAACACTGAAGCTTTCTTT
-	TRBV6-5	TRBJ1-1	once	CASSAQGKHTEAFF	TGTGCCAGCAGTGCCCAGGGGAAGCACACTGAAGCTTTCTTT
TRBD1	TRBV7-2	TRBJ2-7	-	CASSSDGQGAYEQYF	TGTGCCAGCAGCTCCGACGGACAGGGAGCCTACGAGCAGTACTTC
TRBD1	TRBV18	TRBJ1-2	few	CASSPGQGERYTF	TGTGCCAGCTCGCCCGGACAGGGTGAGCGCTACACCTTC
TRBD1	TRBV7-9	TRBJ2-7	few	CASSPPGGYEQYF	TGTGCCAGCAGTCCCCCAGGGGGCTACGAGCAGTACTTC
-	TRBV29-1	TRBJ1-2	few	CSVELEGTGYGYTF	TGCAGCGTTGAATTGGAGGGTACTGGGTATGGCTACACCTTC
TRBD1	TRBV25-1	TRBJ1-3	-	CASRGQGPNTIYF	TGTGCCAGCCGCGGACAGGGGCCAAACACCATATATTTT
TRBD2	TRBV7-2	TRBJ2-3	-	CASREAGGGTDTQYF	TGTGCCAGCAGAGAAGCGGGAGGGGGCACAGATACGCAGTATTTT
-	TRBV2	TRBJ2-7	-	CASSDRRLYEQYF	TGTGCCAGCAGTGATCGGAGACTCTACGAGCAGTACTTC
-	TRBV5-4	TRBJ1-1	-	CASSLLGAPEAFF	TGTGCCAGCAGCTTGTTGGGGGCTCCTGAAGCTTTCTTT
TRBD1	TRBV7-3	TRBJ1-6	few	CASSLTAAGRGPLGSPLHF	TGTGCCAGCAGCTTAACCGCGGCCGGCAGGGGGCCGCTTGGTTCACCCCTCCACTTT
-	TRBV5-6	TRBJ2-7	few	CASSLGFEDEQYF	TGTGCCAGCAGCTTGGGGTTTGAGGACGAGCAGTACTTC
TRBD2	TRBV30	TRBJ2-7	-	CASWTSGIPYEQYF	TGTGCCTCATGGACTAGCGGGATCCCCTACGAGCAGTACTTC
-	TRBV27	TRBJ2-1	few	CASSGPGAFDEQFF	TGTGCCAGCAGTGGACCAGGGGCGTTTGATGAGCAGTTCTTC